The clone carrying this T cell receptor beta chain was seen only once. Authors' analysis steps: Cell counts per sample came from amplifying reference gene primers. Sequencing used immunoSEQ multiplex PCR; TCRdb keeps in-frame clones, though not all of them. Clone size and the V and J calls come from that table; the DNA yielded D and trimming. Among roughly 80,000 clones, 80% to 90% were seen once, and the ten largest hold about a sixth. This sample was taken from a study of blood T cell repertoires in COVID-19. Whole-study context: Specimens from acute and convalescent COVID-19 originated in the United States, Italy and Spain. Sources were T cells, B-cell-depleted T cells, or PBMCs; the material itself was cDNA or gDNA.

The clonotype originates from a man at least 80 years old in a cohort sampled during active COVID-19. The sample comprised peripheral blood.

Here the CDR3 reads CASSEGTVEQFF. As DNA, the CDR3 is TGTGCCAGCAGCGAAGGGACAGTCGAGCAGTTCTTC. The chain carries TRBV11-3 and TRBJ2-1; TRBD1 aligns across 7 bases. Germline V gene sequence: CDR1 SGHNT, CDR2 YENEEA. The CDR3 length is 12 residues. V lost 5 bases to trimming and J lost 10 bases; unmatched junction nucleotides: 5.